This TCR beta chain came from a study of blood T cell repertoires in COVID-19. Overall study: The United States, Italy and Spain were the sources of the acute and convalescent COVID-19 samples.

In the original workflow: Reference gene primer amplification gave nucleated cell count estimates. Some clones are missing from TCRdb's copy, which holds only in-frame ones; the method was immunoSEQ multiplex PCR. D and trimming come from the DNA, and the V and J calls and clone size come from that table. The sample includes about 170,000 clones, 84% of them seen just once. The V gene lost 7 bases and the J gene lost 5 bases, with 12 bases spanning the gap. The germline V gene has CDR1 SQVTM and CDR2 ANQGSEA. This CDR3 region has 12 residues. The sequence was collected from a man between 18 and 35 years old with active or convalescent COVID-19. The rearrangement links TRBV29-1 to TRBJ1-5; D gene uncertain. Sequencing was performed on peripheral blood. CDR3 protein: CSAGQADQPQHF. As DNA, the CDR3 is TGCAGCGCGGGCCAGGCCGATCAGCCCCAGCATTTT.